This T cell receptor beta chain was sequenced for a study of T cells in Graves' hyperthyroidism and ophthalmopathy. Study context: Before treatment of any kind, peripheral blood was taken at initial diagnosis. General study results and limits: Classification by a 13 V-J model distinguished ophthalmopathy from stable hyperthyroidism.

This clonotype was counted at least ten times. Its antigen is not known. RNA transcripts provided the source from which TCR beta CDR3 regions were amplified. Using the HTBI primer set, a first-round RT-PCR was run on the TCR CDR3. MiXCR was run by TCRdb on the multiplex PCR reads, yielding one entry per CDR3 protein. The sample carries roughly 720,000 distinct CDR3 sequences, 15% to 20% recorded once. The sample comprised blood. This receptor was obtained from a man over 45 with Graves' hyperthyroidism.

Here the CDR3 DNA reads TGTGCCATCAGTGCACCGGGACAGGGGATGGATGAGCAGTTCTTC. This codes for CAISAPGQGMDEQFF. The chain is built from TRBV10-3 and TRBJ2-1; 10 nucleotides match TRBD1. The germline V gene encodes CDR1 ENHRY and CDR2 SYGVKD. The V and J ends lost 4 bases and 8 bases, in that order; junction bases with no gene match: 8. The length of the CDR3 is 15 residues.